This is a list of T cell receptor beta chains from one sample in a study of blood T cell repertoires in COVID-19. Measured with immunoSEQ multiplex PCR; TCRdb has only the in-frame clones, and not every one. Among about 400,000 clones listed, more than 85% were seen once. What was sequenced was peripheral blood. The receptors here all came from a woman aged 25 to 39 with acute or convalescent COVID-19. Each CDR3 is given with its conserved first and last residue. The D gene is left open where the match is weak. Not all rows give a size; the values are once, few, many and, for expanded clones, a class.

v_gene: TRBV29-1
abundance: .
j_gene: TRBJ2-7
d_gene: TRBD1
CDR3nt: TGCAGTCCGCCACAGGGGCACGAGCAGTACTTC
CDR3aa: CSPPQGHEQYF

v_gene: TRBV4-1
abundance: .
j_gene: TRBJ2-7
d_gene: TRBD1
CDR3nt: TGCGCCAGCAGCCAAGACTGGGGACAGCCCTACGAGCAGTACTTC
CDR3aa: CASSQDWGQPYEQYF

v_gene: TRBV6-5
abundance: .
j_gene: TRBJ1-6
d_gene: TRBD1
CDR3nt: TGTGCCAGCAGTAACGACAGGGATTCACCCCTCCACTTT
CDR3aa: CASSNDRDSPLHF

v_gene: TRBV2
abundance: .
j_gene: TRBJ1-2
d_gene: .
CDR3nt: TGTGCCAGCGGAGGAGATCGCTATGGCTACACCTTC
CDR3aa: CASGGDRYGYTF

v_gene: TRBV7-9
abundance: .
j_gene: TRBJ2-1
d_gene: TRBD1
CDR3nt: TGTGCCAGCAGCGGACCCGGGACAGGGTTTAATGAGCAGTTCTTC
CDR3aa: CASSGPGTGFNEQFF

v_gene: TRBV6-5
abundance: .
j_gene: TRBJ1-2
d_gene: TRBD1
CDR3nt: TGTGCCAGCAGTTACACACAGGGGGTGGGTAACTATGGCTACACCTTC
CDR3aa: CASSYTQGVGNYGYTF

v_gene: TRBV9
abundance: .
j_gene: TRBJ2-2
d_gene: .
CDR3nt: TGTGCCAGCAGTCAGGGGACCGGGGAGCTGTTTTTT
CDR3aa: CASSQGTGELFF

v_gene: TRBV5-8
abundance: .
j_gene: TRBJ1-1
d_gene: TRBD1
CDR3nt: TGTGCCAAACAGACCGGGACAGCAAAAGCTTTCTTT
CDR3aa: CAKQTGTAKAFF

v_gene: TRBV18
abundance: .
j_gene: TRBJ2-3
d_gene: TRBD1
CDR3nt: TGTGCCAGCTCCACGGGCACAGGGGGCACCACAGATACGCAGTATTTT
CDR3aa: CASSTGTGGTTDTQYF

v_gene: TRBV19
abundance: .
j_gene: TRBJ1-4
d_gene: .
CDR3nt: TGTGCCAGTTCGCTACCGGGATCTGTGGATGAAAAACTGTTTTTT
CDR3aa: CASSLPGSVDEKLFF

v_gene: TRBV18
abundance: .
j_gene: TRBJ1-5
d_gene: TRBD1
CDR3nt: TGTGCCAGCTCACCTGGGACAGGCAATCAGCCCCAGCATTTT
CDR3aa: CASSPGTGNQPQHF

v_gene: TRBV2
abundance: .
j_gene: TRBJ2-5
d_gene: .
CDR3nt: TGTGCCAGCAGATTCAAAACTTCACAAGAGACCCAGTACTTC
CDR3aa: CASRFKTSQETQYF

v_gene: TRBV7-2
abundance: .
j_gene: TRBJ1-2
d_gene: .
CDR3nt: TGTGCCAGCAGCTTAGTGTTCTCGGATCAAACCGGGTCTGGCTACACCTTC
CDR3aa: CASSLVFSDQTGSGYTF

v_gene: TRBV9
abundance: once
j_gene: TRBJ1-3
d_gene: .
CDR3nt: TGTGCCAGCAGCGTAGGCGGGACGGCCTCCAAGGGAAACACCATATATTTT
CDR3aa: CASSVGGTASKGNTIYF

v_gene: TRBV28
abundance: once
j_gene: TRBJ1-2
d_gene: TRBD1
CDR3nt: TGTGCCAGCAGTACCCCGGGACAGTACGGTCATGGCTACACCTTC
CDR3aa: CASSTPGQYGHGYTF

v_gene: TRBV9
abundance: .
j_gene: TRBJ1-1
d_gene: .
CDR3nt: TGTGCCAGCAGCCCAGTCGGGGGTAACACTGAAGCTTTCTTT
CDR3aa: CASSPVGGNTEAFF

v_gene: TRBV5-1
abundance: .
j_gene: TRBJ2-1
d_gene: .
CDR3nt: TGCGCCAGCAGCTTGGTGACTAACCTGAGTGAGCAGTTCTTC
CDR3aa: CASSLVTNLSEQFF

v_gene: TRBV27
abundance: .
j_gene: TRBJ1-1
d_gene: .
CDR3nt: TGTGCCAGCCGCCAGTGGAACACTGAAGCTTTCTTT
CDR3aa: CASRQWNTEAFF

v_gene: TRBV7-9
abundance: few
j_gene: TRBJ1-5
d_gene: .
CDR3nt: TGTGCCAGCAGCTTAGGCCAAGCAAATCAGCCCCAGCATTTT
CDR3aa: CASSLGQANQPQHF

v_gene: TRBV5-1
abundance: .
j_gene: TRBJ1-2
d_gene: TRBD1
CDR3nt: TGCGCCAGCAGCTTGGAGGTGACAGGGGACTATGGCTACACCTTC
CDR3aa: CASSLEVTGDYGYTF

v_gene: TRBV18
abundance: .
j_gene: TRBJ2-1
d_gene: TRBD2
CDR3nt: TGTGCCAGCTCACCACCGCCTAGCGGGGTCAATGAGCAGTTCTTC
CDR3aa: CASSPPPSGVNEQFF

v_gene: TRBV15
abundance: .
j_gene: TRBJ2-2
d_gene: .
CDR3nt: TGTGCCACCAGCAGGGACAGAAACACCGGGGAGCTGTTTTTT
CDR3aa: CATSRDRNTGELFF

v_gene: TRBV5-6
abundance: .
j_gene: TRBJ1-1
d_gene: .
CDR3nt: TGTGCCAGCAGCTTGGCCGGGGGGCGGCGAAACACTGAAGCTTTCTTT
CDR3aa: CASSLAGGRRNTEAFF

v_gene: TRBV2
abundance: .
j_gene: TRBJ2-5
d_gene: TRBD2
CDR3nt: TGTGCCAGCAGTTTTCCTAGCGGGGGGGCCGGAGAGACCCAGTACTTC
CDR3aa: CASSFPSGGAGETQYF

v_gene: TRBV4-1
abundance: .
j_gene: TRBJ1-2
d_gene: .
CDR3nt: TGCGCCAGCAGCCAAGATCCGGGAACAAACTATGGCTACACCTTC
CDR3aa: CASSQDPGTNYGYTF

v_gene: TRBV5-4
abundance: .
j_gene: TRBJ1-3
d_gene: .
CDR3nt: TGTGCCAGCAGCTTGGACGGGTCTGGAAACACCATATATTTT
CDR3aa: CASSLDGSGNTIYF

v_gene: TRBV6-5
abundance: .
j_gene: TRBJ2-7
d_gene: .
CDR3nt: TGTGCCAGCGGAGTAGGTGACGAGCAGTACTTC
CDR3aa: CASGVGDEQYF

v_gene: TRBV10-2
abundance: .
j_gene: TRBJ1-6
d_gene: TRBD1
CDR3nt: TGCGCCAGCAGAACGACAGGGGTTGATTCACCCCTCCACTTT
CDR3aa: CASRTTGVDSPLHF

v_gene: TRBV7-9
abundance: .
j_gene: TRBJ2-7
d_gene: TRBD1
CDR3nt: TGTGCCAGCAGCTCAGGGACAGGGGGTTTTGAGTACTTC
CDR3aa: CASSSGTGGFEYF

v_gene: TRBV11-2
abundance: .
j_gene: TRBJ2-1
d_gene: TRBD2
CDR3nt: TGTGCCAGCAGCCCCGGGGGGAGTGAGCAGTTCTTC
CDR3aa: CASSPGGSEQFF

v_gene: TRBV24-1
abundance: .
j_gene: TRBJ1-1
d_gene: .
CDR3nt: TGTGCCACCAGTGATTTGGGCGGGGGAGAAGCTTTCTTT
CDR3aa: CATSDLGGGEAFF

v_gene: TRBV30
abundance: .
j_gene: TRBJ1-1
d_gene: .
CDR3nt: TGTGCCTGGAGTCCTCCATACAGTCAAGTAGTGATCAGAGCTTTCTTT
CDR3aa: CAWSPPYSQVVIRAFF

v_gene: TRBV3-1/TRBV3-2
abundance: .
j_gene: TRBJ2-7
d_gene: .
CDR3nt: TGTGCCAGCAGCCAAGGGTTTCCGTCGCGCTACGAGCAGTACTTC
CDR3aa: CASSQGFPSRYEQYF

v_gene: TRBV5-4
abundance: .
j_gene: TRBJ2-2
d_gene: .
CDR3nt: TGTGCCAGCAGCTTGGGCAACTCGAACACCGGGGAGCTGTTTTTT
CDR3aa: CASSLGNSNTGELFF

v_gene: TRBV7-8
abundance: .
j_gene: TRBJ1-4
d_gene: .
CDR3nt: TGTGCCAGCAGCTTAGGGTCTGGGGGCAATGAAAAACTGTTTTTT
CDR3aa: CASSLGSGGNEKLFF